A single sample gave rise to the 11 T cell receptor beta chains below, sequenced in a study of blood T cells in healthy people across ages. A second 7 to 11 cycle PCR used barcoded and J-beta primers. Using its own MiXCR run on the 5' RACE reads, TCRdb lists one record per CDR3 protein. The sample includes 750,000 to 950,000 distinct CDR3 sequences, 40% to 65% seen only once; the top ten take under 50%. The sample was blood. Receptors were obtained from an elderly man in good health.

As for this clonotype: At one boundary the junction diverges from the germline segment, which might be a read error. The chain has TRBV2 and TRBJ2-1; TRBD1 matches at 9 bases. Germline CDR1 is SNHLY and CDR2 is FYNNEI. The CDR3 is made up of 13 amino acids. The CDR3 sequence: CDSRTGAPNEQFF. The CDR3 DNA follows: TGTGACAGCAGGACAGGGGCCCCCAATGAGCAGTTCTTC.

The sample holds many counts of this clonotype. V is TRBV20-1 and J is TRBJ2-1, with 9 bases that match TRBD2. This CDR3 has 15 residues. Trimming cost V 0 bases and J 8 bases; bases outside gene matches: 8. Germline-derived CDR1 and CDR2 are DFQATT and SNEGSKA (reference sequence). The CDR3 loop reads CSARDGVAGVHEQFF. The CDR3 DNA is TGCAGTGCTAGAGATGGGGTAGCGGGAGTCCATGAGCAGTTCTTC.

V is TRBV29-1 and J is TRBJ1-1; D ambiguous. Trimming left V 6 bases short and J 3 bases short, with 20 bases between. The V gene's germline CDR1 is SQVTM and CDR2 ANQGSEA. This CDR3 region has 15 residues. In DNA, the CDR3 is TGCAGCGTGGACCCCCGGCAGGCTTGGGACACTGAAGCTTTCTTT. Translating gives CSVDPRQAWDTEAFF.

This clonotype was picked up a small number of times. The junction differs from germline at one of its ends, possibly a read error. The chain combines TRBV11-1 with TRBJ2-5, with D unresolved. The CDR3 is made up of 15 amino acids. Germline V gene lookup returns CDR1 SGHAT and CDR2 FQDESV (reference sequence). The CDR3 loop reads CASSSSRAVQETQYF. The CDR3 DNA follows: TGTGCCAGCAGCTCAAGCCGGGCGGTCCAAGAGACCCAGTATTTC.

This sequence joins TRBV29-1 and TRBJ2-4; no clear D. Judging by the DNA end, TRBJ2-5 fits better; the J call may be wrong. Germline V gene data show CDR1 as SQVTM and CDR2 as ANQGSEA. The CDR3 is made up of 15 amino acids. Here the CDR3 DNA reads TGCAGCGTTGATGGATTTTGGAAGTACCAAGAGACCCAGTACTTC. This translates into CSVDGFWKYQETQYF.

The sample holds a few counts of this clonotype. V usage is TRBV6-2 or TRBV6-3 and J usage is TRBJ2-5; D is possibly TRBD1 or TRBD2 (5 bases each). Germline CDR1 MNHEY, CDR2 SVGEGT. With 7 bases removed from V and 4 bases from J, the gap between germline ends came to 28 bases. The CDR3 contains 18 residues. The CDR3 nucleotides are TGTGCCAGCAACCCAGTCGTCAGTGGGAGCAGGGCGAGAGAGACCCAGTACTTC. Its protein is CASNPVVSGSRARETQYF.

The chain combines TRBV29-1 with TRBJ2-1, with 9 bases fitting TRBD2. Germline assignment: CDR1 SQVTM and CDR2 ANQGSEA. J was trimmed by 8 bases and V by 1 base; bases with no gene match: 9. CDR3 length: 15 residues. The CDR3 DNA reads TGCAGCGTTGAAGGGCGGGGGGGCCATTTGGATGAGCAGTTCTTC. This gives the protein CSVEGRGGHLDEQFF.

This clonotype has just a few counts. The rearrangement uses TRBV3-1 and TRBJ2-5; 9 bases align to TRBD2. The CDR3 runs to 15 residues. V trimming: 1 base; J trimming: 2 bases; junction bases outside the gene matches: 2. Germline CDR1 LGHDT, CDR2 YNNKEL (reference sequence). The chain's CDR3 is CASSQGAGGQETQYF. The CDR3 nucleotides read TGTGCCAGCAGCCAAGGAGCGGGAGGACAAGAGACCCAGTACTTC.

The CDR3 nucleotides are TGCGCCAGCAGCCAAGTCCCCATTCTAGCCAAAAACATTCAGTACTTC. Amino acids: CASSQVPILAKNIQYF. The rearrangement links TRBV4-1 to TRBJ2-4; D uncertain. The germline V gene has CDR1 MGHRA and CDR2 YSYEKL. V was shortened by 1 base and J by 0 bases, with 10 bases between the two germline ends. There are 16 residues in the CDR3.

The genes are TRBV6-1 and TRBJ1-2; D unclear. Germline V gene data show CDR1 as MNHNS and CDR2 as SASEGT. V lost 3 bases and J lost 2, with 13 bases in between. The CDR3 covers 15 residues. The CDR3 protein is CASSDNLIANYGYTF. The CDR3 DNA sequence: TGTGCCAGCAGTGATAACCTAATAGCAAACTATGGCTACACCTTC.

The V gene is TRBV6-2 or TRBV6-3, the J gene TRBJ2-1, with unresolved D. Germline CDR1 MNHEY, CDR2 SVGEGT. The CDR3 length is 15 residues. V lost 1 base, J lost 8 bases, and 15 bases lay in between. The CDR3 region has the DNA TGTGCCAGCAGTTACTTCTTAAGCAGCTTGGATGAGCAGTTCTTC. Translation: CASSYFLSSLDEQFF.